One sample yielded the 13 T cell receptor beta chains listed below, sequenced in a study of T cells in Graves' hyperthyroidism and ophthalmopathy. Regions amplified from RNA transcripts were the TCR beta CDR3 regions. The HTBI set primed first-round TCR CDR3 RT-PCR. TCRdb passed the multiplex PCR reads through MiXCR, listing each CDR3 protein once. The sample carries under 650,000 distinct CDR3 sequences, under 20% recorded once. Sequencing was carried out using blood. These receptors were obtained from a woman in her twenties or thirties with Graves' hyperthyroidism.

The table lists this clonotype with a few counts. The rearrangement joins TRBV27 to TRBJ2-4; D not certain. Germline V lookup: CDR1 MNHEY, CDR2 SMNVEV (reference sequence). The CDR3 extends over 14 amino acids. V gave up 7 bases and J gave up 8 bases, with 18 bases separating them. The CDR3 DNA follows: TGTGCCAGCAAGGTTAATAGGGTTGGAGACATTCAGTACTTC. This encodes CASKVNRVGDIQYF.

The chain recombines TRBV7-9 with TRBJ2-3, with D unclear. Trimming left V 4 bases short and J 2 bases short, with 7 bases between. This CDR3 contains 13 residues. Per germline, CDR1 SEHNR and CDR2 FQNEAQ (reference sequence). The CDR3 nucleotides are TGTGCCAGCAGCTCGTCCTACACAGATACGCAGTATTTT. Amino acid sequence: CASSSSYTDTQYF.

The rearrangement uses TRBV29-1 and TRBJ2-7; TRBD2 matches 7 bases. V trimming: 4 bases; J trimming: 2 bases; junction bases outside the gene matches: 5. Germline loops: CDR1 SQVTM, CDR2 ANQGSEA. The CDR3 has 13 residues. The CDR3: CSVGGGVPYEQYF. The CDR3 DNA reads as TGCAGCGTTGGGGGGGGAGTCCCCTACGAGCAGTACTTC.

This clonotype was counted at least ten times. The chain recombines TRBV28 with TRBJ2-3; possibly TRBD1 for D (5 bases). Germline CDR1 MDHEN, CDR2 SYDVKM. V was shortened by 6 bases and J by 6 bases, with 7 bases between the two germline ends. This CDR3 comprises 11 residues. This CDR3 is CASSQGDTQYF. In nucleotides, the CDR3 is TGTGCCAGCAGCCAGGGCGATACGCAGTATTTT. The full variable domain, rest sourced from reference TRBV28 and TRBJ2-3, is DVKVTQSSRYLVKRTGEKVFLECVQDMDHENMFWYRQDPGLGLRLIYFSYDVKMKEKGDIPEGYSVSREKKERFSLILESASTNQTSMYLCASSQGDTQYFGPGTRLTVL.

The gene calls are TRBV27 and TRBJ2-7; 10 positions agree with TRBD2. This CDR3 contains 15 residues. CDR1 is MNHEY, CDR2 SMNVEV, per germline (reference sequence). The junction had 8 bases not matched to a gene; V was cut back by 7 bases and J by 2 bases. The CDR3 protein is CASKPLAGEAYEQYF. The CDR3 DNA is TGTGCCAGCAAACCCCTAGCGGGAGAGGCCTACGAGCAGTACTTC.

The chain uses TRBV9 and TRBJ1-3; D is unclear. The length of the CDR3 is 15 residues. The V end was cut by 1 base, the J end by 0 bases, with 8 bases between. The germline V gene has CDR1 SGDLS and CDR2 YYNGEE. CDR3 nucleotides: TGTGCCAGCAGCGTAAACGGGAACTCTGGAAACACCATATATTTT. Protein sequence: CASSVNGNSGNTIYF.

The chain couples TRBV20-1 to TRBJ2-3, with 10 bases fitting TRBD1. The CDR3 is 17 amino acids. Unmatched junction bases numbered 13, after V lost 5 bases and J lost 2 bases. Germline V lookup: CDR1 DFQATT, CDR2 SNEGSKA (reference sequence). CDR3 loop: CSAFPPTGQGNTDTQYF. In DNA form, the CDR3 reads TGCAGTGCTTTTCCCCCCACGGGACAGGGGAACACAGATACGCAGTATTTT.

Remarks on this clonotype: One junction end disagrees with the germline gene, perhaps due to a read error. J is TRBJ2-3 and V is TRBV12-5; D remains ambiguous. Germline lookup yields CDR1 LGHNT and CDR2 FRNRAP. The CDR3 totals 16 residues. CDR3 amino acids: CATGLVLRSSTDTQYF. The CDR3, as DNA: TGTGCTACTGGTTTGGTCTTGCGGTCTAGCACAGATACGCAGTATTTT.

In this sample, this clonotype turned up many times. J is TRBJ2-7 and V is TRBV6-1, with D tentatively TRBD2 (6 bases). CDR1 is MNHNS, CDR2 SASEGT, per germline. This CDR3 is built from 13 residues. The ends were cut back, 3 bases at V and 3 bases at J, with 9 bases in the middle. CDR3 coding DNA: TGTGCCAGCAGTGAGGAGGGATACTACGAGCAGTACTTC. Translation gives CASSEEGYYEQYF.

This chain joins TRBV12-3 or TRBV12-4 and TRBJ1-1; perhaps TRBD1 as D (5 bases). V was shortened by 8 bases and J by 3 bases, with 16 bases between the two germline ends. The CDR3 has 14 residues. CDR3 coding DNA: TGTGCCAGCCAAAAACGGGGGATCCACACTGAAGCTTTCTTT. It codes for CASQKRGIHTEAFF.

The genes are TRBV19 and TRBJ1-2; no reliable D call. Trimming stripped 3 bases from V and 7 bases from J, with 9 bases between. CDR3 size: 12 residues. CDR1 and CDR2 from the germline V gene are LNHDA and SQIVND (reference sequence). The CDR3 spells CASSMGASGYTF. DNA of the CDR3: TGTGCCAGTAGTATGGGCGCCTCTGGCTACACCTTC.

This chain connects TRBV4-1 to TRBJ2-5; D perhaps matches TRBD2 (6 bases). Trimming shortened V by 1 base and J by 2 bases, and 11 bases separated the two germline ends. This CDR3 spans 15 amino acids. CDR1 is MGHRA, CDR2 YSYEKL, per germline. CDR3 amino acids: CASSQGDGGQETQYF. CDR3 sequence (DNA): TGCGCCAGCAGCCAAGGCGACGGAGGGCAAGAGACCCAGTACTTC.

This clonotype was observed many times. The chain recombines TRBV18 with TRBJ2-3; 9 bases map to TRBD1. CDR3 length: 13 amino acids. CDR1 is KGHSH, CDR2 LQKENI, per germline. J lost 5 bases, V lost 6 bases, and 3 bases had no gene match. CDR3: CASSGTGKDTQYF. CDR3 DNA: TGTGCCAGCTCCGGGACAGGGAAAGATACGCAGTATTTT.